The 10 T cell receptor beta chains below were found in one sample sequenced in a study of CD8+CD57+ T cells in acquired aplastic anemia. Both TCR beta VDJ combination and CDR3 sequence profiling were carried out. Genomic DNA was the template for this profiling. Each CDR3 protein gets one entry after TCRdb re-called the reads with MiXCR. The sample includes approximately 380,000 distinct CDR3 sequences, around 72% of them seen just once. What was sequenced was sorted CD4+, CD8+, or CD8+CD57+ T cells (not recorded which) from PBMCs. The receptor source for this set is a human donor in good health, serving as a control.

This sequence joins TRBV29-1 and TRBJ2-2, with D possibly called TRBD1 or TRBD2 (7 bases each). The better agreement between TRBJ2-3 and the DNA end casts doubt on the J call. Germline V gene sequence: CDR1 SQVTM, CDR2 ANQGSEA. CDR3 length: 15 amino acids. The CDR3 is CSTSGGGGGTGAQYF. CDR3 nucleotides: TGCAGTACCAGCGGAGGGGGGGGAGGCACAGGGGCGCAGTATTTT.

In this sample, this clonotype turned up many times. The chain recombines TRBV20-1 with TRBJ1-1; no clear D gene. This CDR3 comprises 13 residues. The V gene lost 2 bases and the J gene lost 1 base, with 8 bases spanning the gap. Germline values: CDR1 DFQATT, CDR2 SNEGSKA (reference sequence). The CDR3 coding sequence is TGCAGTGCTAGAATCGGCGGGAACACTGAAGCTTTCTTT. It codes for CSARIGGNTEAFF.

The V gene is TRBV12-3 or TRBV12-4, the J gene TRBJ1-3; D remains ambiguous. V lost 6 bases and J 0 bases, leaving 12 bases between the germline ends. CDR3 length equals 15 residues. The CDR3 DNA is TGTGCCAGCAGAGACGACTTAAACTCTGGAAACACCATATATTTT. It yields the protein CASRDDLNSGNTIYF.

Points on this clonotype: It is likely a read error, because the conserved phenylalanine at the end of the CDR3 is missing. The DNA is left out, because the CDR3 cannot be placed on it with certainty; the CDR3 is given as TCRdb lists it. The V gene is TRBV2, the J gene TRBJ2-7; TRBD1 is the table's D call, not checked against the DNA. Per the germline V gene, CDR1 is SNHLY and CDR2 is FYNNEI. Including both end residues, the CDR3 is 13 amino acids long. The CDR3 loop reads CASSLGGVFAGYL.

The V and J genes are TRBV20-1 and TRBJ1-1; 7 bases fit TRBD1. With V trimmed by 5 bases and J by 11 bases, 11 bases remained unmatched. There are 12 residues in the CDR3. Germline CDR1 DFQATT, CDR2 SNEGSKA (reference sequence). CDR3 sequence: CSARQPGGGAFF. The CDR3 bases are TGCAGTGCTCGACAGCCAGGGGGTGGCGCTTTCTTT.

The rearrangement joins TRBV9 to TRBJ1-6, with D possibly TRBD1 on 6 matching bases. Trimming took off 6 bases at V and 16 bases at J, with 26 bases between the two ends. The CDR3 runs to 15 residues. Germline lookup yields CDR1 SGDLS and CDR2 YYNGEE. The CDR3 nucleotides are TGTGCCAGCACTAGCGGGGGGCCAAGAGACCCAGTACTCCACTTT. It yields the protein CASTSGGPRDPVLHF. Using reference TRBV9 and TRBJ1-6 for the parts outside the CDR3, the full variable domain is DSGVTQTPKHLITATGQRVTLRCSPRSGDLSVYWYQQSLDQGLQFLIQYYNGEERAKGNILERFSAQQFPDLHSELNLSSLELGDSALYFCASTSGGPRDPVLHFGNGTRLTVT.

In regard to this clonotype: One junction end does not reproduce the germline sequence, and a read error may be involved. The chain has TRBV9 and TRBJ2-7, with 9 bases fitting TRBD1. CDR1 and CDR2 (germline): SGDLS, YYNGEE. This CDR3 has 14 amino acids. The CDR3 here is CASSVGDRVHVQDF. The DNA of the CDR3 is TGTGCCAGCAGCGTAGGGGACAGGGTGCACGTGCAGGACTTC.

Concerning this clonotype itself: Relative to the germline gene, one junction end is altered; a read error may explain this. The rearrangement joins TRBV7-4 to TRBJ2-7; D remains ambiguous. Germline loops: CDR1 SGHVT, CDR2 SQSDAQ. The CDR3 contains 14 residues. CDR3 DNA: TGCGCCAGCAGCGAAACTGGCGAGCCCTACGCGCAGTACTTC. Protein: CASSETGEPYAQYF. The full variable domain, completed using reference TRBV7-4 and TRBJ2-7, is GAGVSQSPRYKVAKRGRDVALRCDSISGHVTLYWYRQTLGQGSEVLTYSQSDAQRDKSGRPSGRFSAERPERSVSTLKIQRTEQGDSAVYLCASSETGEPYAQYFGPGTRLTVT.

For this clonotype: The junction and the germline gene differ at one end; a read error may be behind it. The rearrangement uses TRBV6-1 and TRBJ1-3, with D possibly TRBD1 on 5 matching bases. Germline V gene lookup returns CDR1 MNHNS and CDR2 SASEGT. This CDR3 is 15 amino acids long. CDR3 nucleotide sequence: TGTGCCAGCAGGGAATGGACAAGCTCTGGAAACACCATATGTTTT. Its protein product is CASREWTSSGNTICF.

The V and J genes are TRBV7-9 and TRBJ1-6; possible D gene TRBD1, 6 bases. Deletions cut 1 base from V and 14 bases from J, with 15 bases between. CDR1 SEHNR and CDR2 FQNEAQ come from the germline V gene (reference sequence). The CDR3 has 14 residues. CDR3 bases: TGTGCCAGCAGCTTAGGCGCAGGGGAAAGGGCCCTCCACTTT. Amino acids: CASSLGAGERALHF.